A selection of T cell receptor beta chains follows, all from one sample in a study of CD8+ T cells in alopecia areata. Only in-frame clones appear in the TCRdb table, and some are missing; sequencing was by immunoSEQ multiplex PCR. The table records some 130,000 clones, approximately 49% of them present only once. The material was CD8+ T cells sorted from blood, obtained at week 0. Receptors were obtained from a human donor with alopecia areata. Each CDR3 is given with its conserved first and last residue. The D gene is left open where the match is weak. Size is stated for part of the rows, as once, few or many counts, or as a class when the clone is expanded.

>TRBJ1-2|TRBV30|-|-
TGTGCCTGGAGTGTGCAGGACACTCGCGGCTACACCTTC
CAWSVQDTRGYTF
>TRBJ2-3|TRBV6-1|-|-
TGTGCCAGCACTCAAGCAGGGCGCGGGGGCCCAACAGATACGCAGTATTTT
CASTQAGRGGPTDTQYF
>TRBJ1-6|TRBV25-1|once|-
TGTGCCAGCCGCCGGATGGGGTTAGGAAATTCACCCCTCCACTTT
CASRRMGLGNSPLHF
>TRBJ1-1|TRBV15|-|-
TGTGCCACCAGCAGAGAGGGCAGCCTTAACACTGAAGCTTTCTTT
CATSREGSLNTEAFF
>TRBJ1-2|TRBV6-5|-|-
TGTGCCAGCAGTGGAACGAACTATGGCTACACCTTC
CASSGTNYGYTF
>TRBJ2-3|TRBV25-1|-|TRBD1
TGTGCCAGCAGTGAGACAGGGGTGGCAGATACGCAGTATTTT
CASSETGVADTQYF
>TRBJ2-3|TRBV5-4|-|TRBD1
TGTGCCAGCAGTCCTGACAGGGCGACAGATACGCAGTATTTT
CASSPDRATDTQYF
>TRBJ1-1|TRBV11-2|-|-
TGTGCCAGCAGCTTAGTAACAGAGGACACTGAAGCTTTCTTT
CASSLVTEDTEAFF
>TRBJ2-7|TRBV30|-|-
TGTGCCTGGAATCAGGGGAAGGAGCAGTACTTC
CAWNQGKEQYF
>TRBJ2-3|TRBV28|-|-
TGTGCCAGCAGTTCCCGGGTCCTCACAGATACGCAGTATTTT
CASSSRVLTDTQYF
>TRBJ2-2|TRBV29-1|-|-
TGCAGCGTTGGGAATCCGGCCACCGGGGAGCTGTTTTTT
CSVGNPATGELFF
>TRBJ1-1|TRBV7-2|few|-
TGTGCCAGCAGCTTAGATCTTGGTTCTGAAGCTTTCTTT
CASSLDLGSEAFF
>TRBJ1-2|TRBV9|once|-
TGTGCCAGCAGCCCCCTCTCGTATATGGGCTACACCTTC
CASSPLSYMGYTF
>TRBJ2-1|TRBV7-9|-|TRBD1
TGTGCCAGCGCTGGGTCCGGGACAGGGAAACATGAGCAGTTCTTC
CASAGSGTGKHEQFF
>TRBJ1-2|TRBV29-1|-|-
TGCAGCGTTGAACATGGGGTTGCCTATGGCTACACCTTC
CSVEHGVAYGYTF
>TRBJ2-3|TRBV5-1|-|TRBD2
TGCGCCAGCAGAGGGACTACCACAGATACGCAGTATTTT
CASRGTTTDTQYF
>TRBJ2-3|TRBV29-1|-|-
TGCAGCGTCGGGACTCCGGCGGCAGATACGCAGTATTTT
CSVGTPAADTQYF
>TRBJ1-1|TRBV29-1|few|-
TGCAGCGCCAGGGAGGTAGGCAGGAGTGGGACTGAAGCTTTCTTT
CSAREVGRSGTEAFF
>TRBJ1-2|TRBV5-6|-|-
TGTGCCAGCAGCGTCGACAAATCCCATGGCTACACCTTC
CASSVDKSHGYTF
>TRBJ1-1|TRBV5-1|-|TRBD1
TGCGCCAGCAGCTATGACAGGGGCCTGGCTTTCTTT
CASSYDRGLAFF
>TRBJ2-7|TRBV19|few|-
TGTGCCACCACCCCCACGTGGCCAGGATACGAGCAGTACTTC
CATTPTWPGYEQYF
>TRBJ2-6|TRBV2|-|-
TGTGCCAGCGCACCGAGCGGGGCCAACGTCCTGACTTTC
CASAPSGANVLTF
>TRBJ2-7|TRBV4-3|-|-
TGCGCCAGCAGCCCGTTCTATCGTGACAGCTACGAGCAGTACTTC
CASSPFYRDSYEQYF
>TRBJ2-3|TRBV2|-|-
TGTGCCAGCAGTGAGGGAGCTGGAGATACGCAGTATTTT
CASSEGAGDTQYF
>TRBJ2-2|TRBV7-2|-|-
TGTGCCAGCAGCTTAGTTGGGCCTGGGGAGCTGTTTTTT
CASSLVGPGELFF
>TRBJ1-2|TRBV9|many|TRBD1
TGTGCCAGCAGTAGTGGACCAGGGGGCGCGTATGGCTACACCTTC
CASSSGPGGAYGYTF
>TRBJ2-3|TRBV7-8|-|-
TGTGCCAGCAGCCCCGCGCCGGGGGGCGGCACAGATACGCAGTATTTT
CASSPAPGGGTDTQYF
>TRBJ2-3|TRBV6-5|few|-
TGTGCCAGCAGTTACTCGACTAGTGGGGACACAGATACGCAGTATTTT
CASSYSTSGDTDTQYF
>TRBJ1-2|TRBV29-1|-|TRBD1
TGCAGCGTGGATACCGGGACAGGGGATGATGGCTACACCTTC
CSVDTGTGDDGYTF
>TRBJ2-5|TRBV5-1|-|-
TGCGCCAGCAGCTTGGCCAACACCCAAGAGACCCAGTACTTC
CASSLANTQETQYF
>TRBJ2-5|TRBV9|few|TRBD2
TGTGCCAGCAGCGCGACTCTAGCGGGGGGTGAGACCCAGTACTTC
CASSATLAGGETQYF
>TRBJ2-5|TRBV6-5|-|TRBD2
TGTGCCAGCACTCCCCCGGGGGGGATCCAAGAGACCCAGTACTTC
CASTPPGGIQETQYF
>TRBJ2-2|TRBV11-1|few|-
TGTGCCAGCAGCTTCGCAGCGGGCGCCGGGGAGCTGTTTTTT
CASSFAAGAGELFF
>TRBJ1-1|TRBV13|-|-
TGTGCCAGCAGCCCTCACAGGGTGAACACTGAAGCTTTCTTT
CASSPHRVNTEAFF
>TRBJ1-1|TRBV29-1|-|-
TGCAGCGAACAAGTAGCGGGGAACACTGAAGCTTTCTTT
CSEQVAGNTEAFF
>TRBJ2-1|TRBV9|many|-
TGTGCCAGCAGCGTAGCCGACTACCTCAACTCCTACAATGAGCAGTTCTTC
CASSVADYLNSYNEQFF
>TRBJ2-5|TRBV2|-|-
TGTGCCACCAGTTCCACTAGCAGCAGGGAGACCCAGTACTTC
CATSSTSSRETQYF
>TRBJ1-5|TRBV27|few|-
TGTGCCAGCAGTCCATCCAGCGGGGAGCACAATCAGCCCCAGCATTTT
CASSPSSGEHNQPQHF
>TRBJ2-5|TRBV6-1|-|TRBD2
TGTGCCAGCAGTGAGGTAGCGGGGGACCAAGAGACCCAGTACTTC
CASSEVAGDQETQYF
>TRBJ2-2|TRBV6-5|-|-
TGTGCCAGCAGTCCCTCGACAGGTCAAGTGGAGCTGTTTTTT
CASSPSTGQVELFF
>TRBJ2-7|TRBV7-7|-|-
TGTGCTAGCAGTCAGGGAATATTCTACGAGCAGTACTTC
CASSQGIFYEQYF
>TRBJ2-7|TRBV5-6|-|-
TGTGCCAGCAGCATGGCTCCAGGGATCTTATCCTACGAGCAGTACTTC
CASSMAPGILSYEQYF
>TRBJ2-1|TRBV25-1|-|-
TGTGCCAGCAGTGAATACGGACCCACAGTCGACAATGAGCAGTTCTTC
CASSEYGPTVDNEQFF
>TRBJ2-7|TRBV30|few|-
TGTGCCTGGTCCCGGGACGGAGCCTACGAGCAGTACTTC
CAWSRDGAYEQYF
>TRBJ1-6|TRBV30|-|-
TGTGCCTGGAGTGCAGGGGAGGCTTCACCCCTCCACTTT
CAWSAGEASPLHF
>TRBJ1-1|TRBV19|-|TRBD1
TGTGCCAGTAGTCAGGACAGGGGGCTTAGCACTGAAGCTTTCTTT
CASSQDRGLSTEAFF
>TRBJ2-1|TRBV30|-|-
TGTGCCTGGGCACCTGGACCAATGGAGCAGTTCTTC
CAWAPGPMEQFF
>TRBJ1-1|TRBV4-3|-|-
TGCGCCAGCAGCCAAGGTATTATGAACACTGAAGCTTTCTTT
CASSQGIMNTEAFF
>TRBJ2-1|TRBV5-6|-|TRBD1
TGTGCCAGCAGCTTTGGGACAGCCTACAATGAGCAGTTCTTC
CASSFGTAYNEQFF
>TRBJ2-3|TRBV6-6|few|-
TGTGCCAGCAGTGTGCAAGGGGGTATGGATACGCAGTATTTT
CASSVQGGMDTQYF
>TRBJ2-5|TRBV27|-|-
TGTGCCAGCAGTCCCGTGTCATCCCGACAAGAGACCCAGTACTTC
CASSPVSSRQETQYF
>TRBJ1-2|TRBV9|few|TRBD1
TGTGCCAGCAGCCCGGACAGGGGGTATGGCTACACCTTC
CASSPDRGYGYTF
>TRBJ1-2|TRBV7-9|-|-
TGTGCCAGCAGCTTATTCCGGCTGGGGGATCACTATGGCTACACCTTC
CASSLFRLGDHYGYTF
>TRBJ2-7|TRBV27|once|TRBD1
TGTGCCAGCAGTAGCCCGGGACAGGCCGCCTACGAGCAGTACTTC
CASSSPGQAAYEQYF
>TRBJ2-1|TRBV7-9|-|-
TGTGCCAGCAGCCCTAGGGGGGGGACAGCAGACAATGAGCAGTTCTTC
CASSPRGGTADNEQFF
>TRBJ1-1|TRBV7-8|-|-
TGTGCCAGCAACGAAGGGCCGGTGATGAACACTGAAGCTTTCTTT
CASNEGPVMNTEAFF
>TRBJ2-5|TRBV10-2|few|-
TGCGCCAGCAGTGAGGGGGAGACCCAGTACTTC
CASSEGETQYF